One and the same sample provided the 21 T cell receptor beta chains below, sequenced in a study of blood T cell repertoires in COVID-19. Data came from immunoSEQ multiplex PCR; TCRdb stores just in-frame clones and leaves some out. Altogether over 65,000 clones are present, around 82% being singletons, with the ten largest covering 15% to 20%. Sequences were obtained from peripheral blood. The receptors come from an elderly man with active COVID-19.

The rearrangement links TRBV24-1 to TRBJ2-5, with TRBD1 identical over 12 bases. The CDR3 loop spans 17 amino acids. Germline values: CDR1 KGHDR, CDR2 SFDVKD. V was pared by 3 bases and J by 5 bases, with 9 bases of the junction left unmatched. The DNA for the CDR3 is TGTGCCACCAGTGATCCGGGACAGGGGGCGCGATGGGAGACCCAGTACTTC. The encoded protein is CATSDPGQGARWETQYF.

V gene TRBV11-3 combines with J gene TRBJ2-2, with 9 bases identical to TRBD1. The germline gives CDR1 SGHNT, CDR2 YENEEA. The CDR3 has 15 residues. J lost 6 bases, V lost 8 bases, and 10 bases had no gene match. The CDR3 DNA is TGTGCCAGCTCCGCGGGACAGGGTTTATCCGGGGAGCTGTTTTTT. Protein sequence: CASSAGQGLSGELFF.

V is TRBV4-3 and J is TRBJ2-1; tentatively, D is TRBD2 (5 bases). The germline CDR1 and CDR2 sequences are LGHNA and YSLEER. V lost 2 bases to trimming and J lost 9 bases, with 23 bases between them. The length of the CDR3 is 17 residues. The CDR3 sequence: CASSQSPLGGSAGEQFF. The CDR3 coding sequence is TGCGCCAGCAGCCAAAGTCCCCTTGGAGGCTCCGCCGGTGAGCAGTTCTTC.

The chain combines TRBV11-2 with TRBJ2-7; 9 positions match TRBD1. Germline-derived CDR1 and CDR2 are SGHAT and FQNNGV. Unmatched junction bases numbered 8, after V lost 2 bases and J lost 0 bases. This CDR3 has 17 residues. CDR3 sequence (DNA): TGTGCCAGCAGCTTAATCTCGGGGACAGGGCTCTCCTACGAGCAGTACTTC. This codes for CASSLISGTGLSYEQYF.

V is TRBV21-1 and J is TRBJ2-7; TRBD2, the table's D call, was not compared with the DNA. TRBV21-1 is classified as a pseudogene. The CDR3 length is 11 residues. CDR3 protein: CARGGDYEQYF. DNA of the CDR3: TGTGCCAGGGGAGGGGACTACGAGCAGTACTTC.

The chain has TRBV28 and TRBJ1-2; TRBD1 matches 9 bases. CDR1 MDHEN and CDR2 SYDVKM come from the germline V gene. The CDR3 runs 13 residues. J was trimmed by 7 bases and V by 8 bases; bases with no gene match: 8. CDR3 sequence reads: CASVPGTGSGYTF. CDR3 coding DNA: TGTGCCAGCGTCCCCGGGACAGGGTCTGGCTACACCTTC.

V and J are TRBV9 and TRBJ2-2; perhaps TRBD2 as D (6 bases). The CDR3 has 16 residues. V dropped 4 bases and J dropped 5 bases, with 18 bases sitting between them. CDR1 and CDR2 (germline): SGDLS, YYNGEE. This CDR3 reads CASSLMGLPGTGELFF. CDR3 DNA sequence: TGTGCCAGCAGCTTAATGGGACTGCCAGGGACCGGGGAGCTGTTTTTT.

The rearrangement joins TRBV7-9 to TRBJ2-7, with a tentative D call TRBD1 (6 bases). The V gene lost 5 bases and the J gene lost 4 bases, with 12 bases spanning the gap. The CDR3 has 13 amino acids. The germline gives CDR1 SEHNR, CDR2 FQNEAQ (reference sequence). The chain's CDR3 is CASSNRQGYEQYF. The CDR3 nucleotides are TGTGCCAGCAGCAACAGGCAGGGGTACGAGCAGTACTTC. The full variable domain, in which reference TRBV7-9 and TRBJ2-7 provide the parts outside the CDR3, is DTGVSQNPRHKITKRGQNVTFRCDPISEHNRLYWYRQTLGQGPEFLTYFQNEAQLEKSRLLSDRFSAERPKGSFSTLEIQRTEQGDSAMYLCASSNRQGYEQYFGPGTRLTVT.

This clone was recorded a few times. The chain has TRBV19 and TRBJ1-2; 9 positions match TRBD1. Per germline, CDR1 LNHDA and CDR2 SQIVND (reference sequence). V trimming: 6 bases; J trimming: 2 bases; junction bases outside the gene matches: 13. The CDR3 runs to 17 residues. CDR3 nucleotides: TGTGCCAGTAGGCCGGGACAGGGCCGTCGATTGAACTATGGCTACACCTTC. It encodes CASRPGQGRRLNYGYTF. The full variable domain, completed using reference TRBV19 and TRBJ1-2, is DGGITQSPKYLFRKEGQNVTLSCEQNLNHDAMYWYRQDPGQGLRLIYYSQIVNDFQKGDIAEGYSVSREKKESFPLTVTSAQKNPTAFYLCASRPGQGRRLNYGYTFGSGTRLTVV.

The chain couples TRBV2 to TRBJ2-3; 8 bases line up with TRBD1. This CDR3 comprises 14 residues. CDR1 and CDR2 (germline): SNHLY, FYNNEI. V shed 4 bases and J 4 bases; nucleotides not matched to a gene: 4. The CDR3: CASSGTGTADTQYF. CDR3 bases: TGTGCCAGCAGTGGGACAGGGACGGCAGATACGCAGTATTTT.

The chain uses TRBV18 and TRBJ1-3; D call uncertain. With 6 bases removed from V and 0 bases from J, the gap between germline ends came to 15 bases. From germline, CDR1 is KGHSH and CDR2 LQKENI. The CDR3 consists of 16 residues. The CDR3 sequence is CASSSVTPSSGNTIYF. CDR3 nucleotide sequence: TGTGCCAGCTCCTCCGTTACTCCTAGCTCTGGAAACACCATATATTTT.

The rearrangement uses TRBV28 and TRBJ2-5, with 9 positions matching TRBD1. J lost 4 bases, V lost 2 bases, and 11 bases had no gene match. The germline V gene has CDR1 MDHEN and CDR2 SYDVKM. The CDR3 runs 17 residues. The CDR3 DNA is TGTGCCAGCAGTTTAAGGTTGCGGGGGACAGGGCGAGAGACCCAGTACTTC. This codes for CASSLRLRGTGRETQYF.

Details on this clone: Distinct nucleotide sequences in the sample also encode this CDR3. In DNA, the CDR3 is TGTGCCAGCAGCTCGACGGGAATTAAAAACACCGGGGAGCTGTTTTTT. It codes for CASSSTGIKNTGELFF. The chain couples TRBV7-9 to TRBJ2-2, with D possibly TRBD2 on 5 matching bases. The CDR3 totals 16 residues. With 4 bases removed from V and 2 bases from J, the gap between germline ends came to 14 bases. Looked up from germline, CDR1 is SEHNR and CDR2 is FQNEAQ (reference sequence).

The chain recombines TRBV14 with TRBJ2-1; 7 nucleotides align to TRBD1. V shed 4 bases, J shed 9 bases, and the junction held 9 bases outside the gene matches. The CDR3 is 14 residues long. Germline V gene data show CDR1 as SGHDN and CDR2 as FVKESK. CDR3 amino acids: CASSPRQGYGEQFF. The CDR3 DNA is TGTGCCAGCAGCCCGAGACAGGGTTACGGTGAGCAGTTCTTC.

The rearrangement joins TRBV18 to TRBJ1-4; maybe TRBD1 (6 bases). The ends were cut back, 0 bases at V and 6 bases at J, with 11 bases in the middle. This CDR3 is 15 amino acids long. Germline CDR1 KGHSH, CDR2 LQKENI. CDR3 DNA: TGTGCCAGCTCACCACCGTCAGGGGCGTATGAAAAACTGTTTTTT. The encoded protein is CASSPPSGAYEKLFF.

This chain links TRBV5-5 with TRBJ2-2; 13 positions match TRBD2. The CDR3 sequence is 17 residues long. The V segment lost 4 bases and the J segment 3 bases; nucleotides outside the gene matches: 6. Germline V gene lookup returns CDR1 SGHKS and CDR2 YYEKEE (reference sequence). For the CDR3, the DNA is TGTGCCAGCAGCCAGGGGGGACTAGCGGGATACACCGGGGAGCTGTTTTTT. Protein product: CASSQGGLAGYTGELFF.

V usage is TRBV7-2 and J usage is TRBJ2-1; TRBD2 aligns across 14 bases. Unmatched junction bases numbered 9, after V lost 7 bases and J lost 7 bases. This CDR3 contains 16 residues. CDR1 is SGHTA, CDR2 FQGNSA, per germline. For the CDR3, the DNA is TGTGCCAGCACTTCAACCGGACTAGCGGGAGGAAATGAGCAGTTCTTC. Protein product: CASTSTGLAGGNEQFF. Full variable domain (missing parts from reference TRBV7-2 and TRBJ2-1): GAGVSQSPSNKVTEKGKDVELRCDPISGHTALYWYRQSLGQGLEFLIYFQGNSAPDKSGLPSDRFSAERTGGSVSTLTIQRTQQEDSAVYLCASTSTGLAGGNEQFFGPGTRLTVL.

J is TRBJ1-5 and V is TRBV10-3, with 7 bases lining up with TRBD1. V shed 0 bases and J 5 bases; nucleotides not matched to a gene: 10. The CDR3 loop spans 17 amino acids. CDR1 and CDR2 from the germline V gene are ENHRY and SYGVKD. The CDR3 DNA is TGTGCCATCAGTGAGTCGGCAGGGGGTATTTCAGATCAGCCCCAGCATTTT. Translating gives CAISESAGGISDQPQHF.

For the CDR3, the DNA is TGCGCCAGCAGCTTGGGACTTCGACTAGCGGGGGGTCAGAATGAGCAGTTCTTC. It translates to CASSLGLRLAGGQNEQFF. This rearrangement joins TRBV5-1 to TRBJ2-1, with 13 nucleotides matching TRBD2. Germline V gene data show CDR1 as SGHRS and CDR2 as YFSETQ. Germline trimming cut 0 bases from V and 7 bases from J; bases unmatched to any gene: 10. The CDR3 length is 18 residues.

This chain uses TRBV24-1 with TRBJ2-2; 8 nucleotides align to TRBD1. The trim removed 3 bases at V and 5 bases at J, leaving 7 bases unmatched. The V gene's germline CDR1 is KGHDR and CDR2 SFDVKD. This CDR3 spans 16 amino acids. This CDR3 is CATSDNWTGSTGELFF. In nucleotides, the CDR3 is TGTGCCACCAGTGATAATTGGACAGGGAGTACCGGGGAGCTGTTTTTT.

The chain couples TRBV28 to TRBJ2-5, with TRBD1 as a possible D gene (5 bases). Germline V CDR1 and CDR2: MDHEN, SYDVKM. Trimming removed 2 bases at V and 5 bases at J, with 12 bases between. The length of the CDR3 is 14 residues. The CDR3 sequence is CASSLIQGSETQYF. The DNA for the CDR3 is TGTGCCAGCAGTTTAATTCAGGGATCGGAGACCCAGTACTTC.